Following are 28 T cell receptor beta chains from one sample sequenced in a study of monozygotic twins with inflammatory bowel disease. TCRdb re-called the 5' RACE reads; every CDR3 protein appears as one record, without DNA. Its clone listing holds about 330,000 distinct CDR3 sequences. The sequencing input was blood. These receptors all stem from a human donor with ulcerative colitis or Crohn's disease, or a healthy co-twin of an affected twin (not recorded which).

This sequence joins TRBV18 and TRBJ2-6; TCRdb outputs TRBD1, but without DNA this stays unchecked. The CDR3 covers 17 residues. The germline gives CDR1 KGHSH, CDR2 LQKENI. The CDR3 is CASSPWGQGAGANVLTF.

The chain links TRBV5-1 to TRBJ2-3; as DNA is missing, the TRBD1 call by TCRdb cannot be tested. Germline V gene sequence: CDR1 SGHRS, CDR2 YFSETQ. The CDR3 has 17 residues. CDR3 in amino acids: CASSLASDRGDLDTQYF. The whole variable domain, remainder taken from reference TRBV5-1 and TRBJ2-3, is KAGVTQTPRYLIKTRGQQVTLSCSPISGHRSVSWYQQTPGQGLQFLFEYFSETQRNKGNFPGRFSGRQFSNSRSEMNVSTLELGDSALYLCASSLASDRGDLDTQYFGPGTRLTVL.

V gene TRBV20-1 combines with J gene TRBJ2-1; without DNA, the TCRdb call of TRBD2 cannot be checked. Per germline, CDR1 DFQATT and CDR2 SNEGSKA (reference sequence). CDR3 length: 15 amino acids. The CDR3 here is CSARDLPSGRVEQFF.

The rearrangement uses TRBV5-5 and TRBJ2-2; TCRdb proposes TRBD2, but this gene call is untestable without DNA. From germline, CDR1 is SGHKS and CDR2 YYEKEE (reference sequence). The CDR3 extends over 16 amino acids. CDR3 residues: CASSQTLDKRTGELFF.

J is TRBJ1-3 and V is TRBV24-1; there is no DNA to check the TCRdb D call of TRBD1. CDR1 and CDR2 from the germline V gene are KGHDR and SFDVKD. This CDR3 spans 16 amino acids. CDR3 sequence: CATSDLRDNSGNTIYF.

The chain recombines TRBV28 with TRBJ2-3; without DNA, the TCRdb call of TRBD1 cannot be checked. Germline CDR1 MDHEN, CDR2 SYDVKM. CDR3 length equals 15 residues. The CDR3 sequence is CASLRVGRTLDTQYF.

The rearrangement joins TRBV5-1 to TRBJ2-3; the TRBD2 assignment by TCRdb is unverifiable without DNA. Looked up from germline, CDR1 is SGHRS and CDR2 is YFSETQ. CDR3 length: 18 residues. CDR3 loop: CASSLILTSGRTVNTQYF.

The rearrangement uses TRBV12-5 and TRBJ1-1. CDR3 length: 16 amino acids. CDR1 and CDR2 (germline): LGHNT, FRNRAP. CDR3 in amino acids: CASGLVLGLGDTEAFF.

This chain joins TRBV4-1 and TRBJ1-1; TCRdb outputs TRBD1, but without DNA this stays unchecked. This CDR3 spans 12 amino acids. The germline gives CDR1 MGHRA, CDR2 YSYEKL. The CDR3 is CASSQVRGEAFF.

V usage is TRBV4-3 and J usage is TRBJ2-1. CDR3 size: 13 residues. The germline V gene encodes CDR1 LGHNA and CDR2 YSLEER. The CDR3 here is CASSREAYNEQFF.

The rearrangement links TRBV19 to TRBJ2-1. The length of the CDR3 is 13 residues. Germline V gene lookup returns CDR1 LNHDA and CDR2 SQIVND (reference sequence). The CDR3 reads CASSIGWNNEQFF.

The rearrangement links TRBV20-1 to TRBJ2-3; TCRdb proposes TRBD2, but this gene call is untestable without DNA. Germline CDR1 DFQATT, CDR2 SNEGSKA (reference sequence). The CDR3 spans 15 residues. The CDR3 region is CSASLAGGLTDTQYF.

The rearrangement joins TRBV6-1 to TRBJ2-3; the D call of TRBD2 rests on TCRdb alone, since no DNA is present to check it. Germline values: CDR1 MNHNS, CDR2 SASEGT. The CDR3 consists of 18 residues. The chain's CDR3 is CASTAPQAGGPSTDTQYF.

The genes are TRBV6-2 or TRBV6-3 and TRBJ1-2; the TCRdb call, TRBD1, lacks DNA for checking. The CDR3 covers 16 residues. Per the germline V gene, CDR1 is MNHEY and CDR2 is SVGEGT. CDR3 residues: CASSLTGRGYTYGYTF.

The genes are TRBV20-1 and TRBJ2-1; TCRdb returns TRBD1, unconfirmable since there is no DNA. This CDR3 is 13 amino acids long. Germline CDR1 DFQATT, CDR2 SNEGSKA (reference sequence). The CDR3: CSASWEGQYEQFF.

This chain joins TRBV20-1 and TRBJ2-1. The germline V gene encodes CDR1 DFQATT and CDR2 SNEGSKA (reference sequence). The CDR3 is 12 residues long. The CDR3 reads CSASSSSIEQFF.

The rearrangement links TRBV4-3 to TRBJ1-5. The germline V gene has CDR1 LGHNA and CDR2 YSLEER. The CDR3 has 15 amino acids. CDR3: CASSQGEPANQPQHF.

The chain links TRBV20-1 to TRBJ2-5; there is no DNA to check the TCRdb D call of TRBD2. This CDR3 has 15 amino acids. Germline lookup yields CDR1 DFQATT and CDR2 SNEGSKA (reference sequence). CDR3 sequence reads: CSASRIAGEVETQYF.

The chain carries TRBV27 and TRBJ2-2; the TCRdb D gene call, TRBD2, has no DNA to confirm it. This CDR3 spans 14 amino acids. CDR1 and CDR2 from the germline V gene are MNHEY and SMNVEV (reference sequence). CDR3: CAIRPGGESGELFF.

CDR3: CASSLVQGSYEQYF. The V and J genes are TRBV11-2 and TRBJ2-7; the D call from TCRdb, TRBD1, cannot be confirmed without DNA. Germline V gene sequence: CDR1 SGHAT, CDR2 FQNNGV. CDR3 length: 14 amino acids.

This CDR3 is CASSDLLGQGADTQYF. The V gene is TRBV10-1, the J gene TRBJ2-3; TCRdb's D call of TRBD1 is untestable without DNA. Germline CDR1 reads WNHNN; CDR2 reads SYGVQD (reference sequence). The CDR3 covers 16 residues.

The chain is built from TRBV5-1 and TRBJ2-2. Germline lookup yields CDR1 SGHRS and CDR2 YFSETQ. CDR3 length: 14 amino acids. The CDR3 sequence: CASSPNRDTGELFF.

The chain employs TRBV27 and TRBJ1-5; the D gene TCRdb calls, TRBD1, cannot be checked with no DNA. The CDR3 spans 14 residues. The germline V gene has CDR1 MNHEY and CDR2 SMNVEV (reference sequence). Here the CDR3 reads CASRAGNSNQPQHF.

The rearrangement uses TRBV5-1 and TRBJ2-7; absent DNA, TCRdb's TRBD1 call cannot be checked. CDR1 and CDR2 (germline): SGHRS, YFSETQ. CDR3 length: 15 amino acids. CDR3 protein: CASSFGDRGPYEQYF.

The rearrangement links TRBV7-2 to TRBJ1-4; no DNA is available, so the TRBD1 call from TCRdb remains unchecked. The CDR3 length is 15 residues. The germline CDR1 and CDR2 sequences are SGHTA and FQGNSA. The CDR3 is CASSLDGTVNEKLFF.

The chain links TRBV7-9 to TRBJ2-1; TCRdb selects TRBD1, and the lack of DNA leaves this call unchecked. CDR3 length: 16 amino acids. Germline-derived CDR1 and CDR2 are SEHNR and FQNEAQ (reference sequence). This CDR3 is CASSLAAGEIYNEQFF.

The rearrangement joins TRBV20-1 to TRBJ2-3; TCRdb reports TRBD1, a call that lacks DNA to check it against. Germline loops: CDR1 DFQATT, CDR2 SNEGSKA (reference sequence). CDR3 length: 12 residues. The CDR3 region is CSARRGVDTQYF.

The chain uses TRBV5-1 and TRBJ2-7; TCRdb indicates TRBD2, and absent DNA this call remains unverified. CDR1 is SGHRS and CDR2 is YFSETQ in the germline V gene. CDR3 length: 14 amino acids. CDR3 protein: CASSLGTATYEQYF.